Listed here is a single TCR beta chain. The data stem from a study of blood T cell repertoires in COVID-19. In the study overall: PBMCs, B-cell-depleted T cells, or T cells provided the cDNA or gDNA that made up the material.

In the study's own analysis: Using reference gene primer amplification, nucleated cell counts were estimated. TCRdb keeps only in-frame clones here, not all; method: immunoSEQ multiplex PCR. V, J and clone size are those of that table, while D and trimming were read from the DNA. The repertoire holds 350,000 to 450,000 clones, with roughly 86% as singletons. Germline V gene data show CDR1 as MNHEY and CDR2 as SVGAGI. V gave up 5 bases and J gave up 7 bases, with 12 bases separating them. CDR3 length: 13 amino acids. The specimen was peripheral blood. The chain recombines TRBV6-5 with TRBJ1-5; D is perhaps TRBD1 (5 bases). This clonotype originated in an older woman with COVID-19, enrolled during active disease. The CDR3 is CASSPGGVQPQHF. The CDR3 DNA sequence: TGTGCCAGCAGTCCCGGGGGGGTCCAGCCCCAGCATTTT.